The 12 T cell receptor beta chains below come from one sample, sequenced in a study of PD-L1 blockade in urothelial cancer. Time point noted: pretreatment peripheral blood. The repertoire was sequenced with immunoSEQ multiplex PCR; TCRdb's copy has only in-frame clones and lacks some. Among some 71,000 clones, roughly 80% were seen once, and the ten largest hold roughly 7.3%. The sample here was PBMCs, taken around atezolizumab (anti-PD-L1) treatment. These receptors all come from a man aged 35-49 years with urothelial cancer.

The rearrangement joins TRBV5-5 to TRBJ2-7, with 7 bases that match TRBD1. The CDR3 loop spans 13 amino acids. With 5 bases clipped from V and 6 bases from J, the junction kept 8 bases outside the gene matches. Germline V gene lookup returns CDR1 SGHKS and CDR2 YYEKEE (reference sequence). CDR3 region: CASRHTTGFEQYF. In DNA form, the CDR3 reads TGTGCCAGCAGGCACACGACAGGGTTCGAGCAGTACTTC. Variable domain in full (rest from reference TRBV5-5 and TRBJ2-7): DAGVTQSPTHLIKTRGQQVTLRCSPISGHKSVSWYQQVLGQGPQFIFQYYEKEERGRGNFPDRFSARQFPNYSSELNVNALLLGDSALYLCASRHTTGFEQYFGPGTRLTVT.

The chain is built from TRBV19 and TRBJ1-1; the D is unclear. The CDR3 extends over 11 amino acids. Germline values: CDR1 LNHDA, CDR2 SQIVND (reference sequence). Trimming took off 8 bases at V and 5 bases at J, with 9 bases between the two ends. The CDR3 region is CASLTVTEAFF. In DNA, the CDR3 is TGTGCCAGTCTAACGGTAACTGAAGCTTTCTTT.

This clone was seen a handful of times. The chain recombines TRBV11-2 with TRBJ2-1; 7 bases are shared with TRBD2. The trim removed 2 bases at V and 4 bases at J, leaving 11 bases unmatched. This CDR3 comprises 17 residues. CDR1 SGHAT and CDR2 FQNNGV come from the germline V gene. The CDR3 loop is CASSLSGAGYRYNEQFF. The CDR3 coding sequence is TGTGCCAGCAGCTTAAGCGGGGCGGGTTACCGATACAATGAGCAGTTCTTC.

The V and J genes are TRBV7-9 and TRBJ1-1; unclear D gene. This CDR3 region has 13 residues. The V gene's germline CDR1 is SEHNR and CDR2 FQNEAQ (reference sequence). V lost 5 bases to trimming and J lost 7 bases, with 14 bases between them. The CDR3 here is CASSLDWAGEAFF. CDR3 nucleotide sequence: TGTGCCAGCAGCCTCGATTGGGCAGGTGAAGCTTTCTTT.

The V call is TRBV28, the J call TRBJ1-2; 7 nucleotides agree with TRBD1. The CDR3 runs to 12 residues. V trimming: 5 bases; J trimming: 11 bases; junction bases outside the gene matches: 8. CDR1 and CDR2 (germline): MDHEN, SYDVKM. DNA for the CDR3: TGTGCCAGCAGTACCGGACAGGTCTGGTACACCTTC. Translation gives CASSTGQVWYTF.

This rearrangement joins TRBV2 to TRBJ1-4, with a possible D match to TRBD1 (6 bases). This CDR3 has 14 amino acids. Germline V gene data show CDR1 as SNHLY and CDR2 as FYNNEI. V lost 7 bases, J lost 0 bases, and 9 bases lay in between. The CDR3 region has the DNA TGTGCCAGCAAGGGGGATACAACTAATGAAAAACTGTTTTTT. Amino acids: CASKGDTTNEKLFF.

The V gene is TRBV5-4, the J gene TRBJ2-3; 7 bases align to TRBD2. Looked up from germline, CDR1 is SGHNT and CDR2 is YYREEE (reference sequence). There are 15 residues in the CDR3. V was pared by 2 bases and J by 6 bases, with 9 bases of the junction left unmatched. CDR3: CASSFDRGSRDTQYF. The CDR3 DNA is TGTGCCAGCAGCTTTGACCGCGGGAGTAGGGATACGCAGTATTTT.

The chain recombines TRBV5-1 with TRBJ1-2, with TRBD1 matching 7 bases. Trimming took 3 bases from V and 3 from J; bases not matched to a gene: 5. This CDR3 comprises 14 residues. Germline lookup yields CDR1 SGHRS and CDR2 YFSETQ. The CDR3 spells CASSWTGTDYGYTF. The CDR3 DNA reads as TGCGCCAGCAGCTGGACCGGGACAGACTATGGCTACACCTTC.

J is TRBJ2-7 and V is TRBV7-2, with a weak D call TRBD2 (7 bases). CDR1 is SGHTA and CDR2 is FQGNSA in the germline V gene. The CDR3 extends over 11 amino acids. The chain's CDR3 is CAVGGAWEQYF. CDR3 coding DNA: TGTGCAGTAGGGGGGGCGTGGGAGCAGTACTTC.

The chain employs TRBV19 and TRBJ2-1; tentatively, D is TRBD2 (6 bases). The V end lost 6 bases, the J end lost 3 bases, and 9 bases lay between the germline ends. The CDR3 runs to 13 residues. From germline, CDR1 is LNHDA and CDR2 SQIVND (reference sequence). This CDR3 is CASRDSGYNEQFF. CDR3 bases: TGTGCCAGTAGAGATAGCGGCTACAATGAGCAGTTCTTC. Combining the CDR3 with reference TRBV19 and TRBJ2-1 gives the whole variable domain DGGITQSPKYLFRKEGQNVTLSCEQNLNHDAMYWYRQDPGQGLRLIYYSQIVNDFQKGDIAEGYSVSREKKESFPLTVTSAQKNPTAFYLCASRDSGYNEQFFGPGTRLTVL.

The chain is built from TRBV30 and TRBJ1-2; no clear D. From germline, CDR1 is GTSNPN and CDR2 SVGIG (reference sequence). The CDR3 contains 17 residues. Trimming pared 3 bases from V and 0 bases from J, leaving 20 bases between. Here the CDR3 DNA reads TGTGCCTGGAGACTCCCGGGAGGGTATCGAGCTAACTATGGCTACACCTTC. Translated, it gives CAWRLPGGYRANYGYTF.

V and J are TRBV28 and TRBJ1-5; 11 positions agree with TRBD1. Trimming removed 2 bases from V and 7 bases from J; junction bases left unmatched: 4. CDR1 and CDR2 from the germline V gene are MDHEN and SYDVKM. The CDR3 is 15 residues long. The CDR3 DNA reads TGTGCCAGCAGTTTACAGGACAGGGGGCGACAGCCCCAGCATTTT. Its translation: CASSLQDRGRQPQHF.